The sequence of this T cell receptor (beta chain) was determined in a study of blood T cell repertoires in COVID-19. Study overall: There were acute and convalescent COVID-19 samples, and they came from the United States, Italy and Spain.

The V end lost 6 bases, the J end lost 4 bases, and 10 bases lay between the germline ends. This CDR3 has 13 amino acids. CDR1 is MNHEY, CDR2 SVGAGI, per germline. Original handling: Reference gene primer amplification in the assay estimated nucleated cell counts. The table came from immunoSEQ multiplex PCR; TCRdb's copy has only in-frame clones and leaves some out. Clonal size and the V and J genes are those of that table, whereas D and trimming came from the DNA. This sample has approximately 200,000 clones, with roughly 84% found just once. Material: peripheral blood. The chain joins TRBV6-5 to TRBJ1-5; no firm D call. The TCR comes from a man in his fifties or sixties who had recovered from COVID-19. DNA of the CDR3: TGTGCCAGCAGCCAGACATTGAATCAGCCCCAGCATTTT. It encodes CASSQTLNQPQHF.